This entry lists 18 T cell receptor beta chains sequenced from one sample in a study of CD8 T cells in ankylosing spondylitis. TCRdb processed the 5' RACE reads anew with MiXCR; each CDR3 protein has one entry. The table has 150,000 to 200,000 distinct CDR3 sequences, roughly 30% seen once. Sequencing was done on a sample of synovial fluid, either unsorted or a sorted T cell fraction (not recorded which). These receptors were collected from a male donor with ankylosing spondylitis.

This clonotype showed up many times. The J gene is TRBJ2-3, the V gene TRBV12-3 or TRBV12-4, with D tentatively TRBD2 (5 bases). The CDR3 is made up of 15 amino acids. Deletions cut 3 bases from V and 4 bases from J, with 14 bases between. CDR3 residues: CASSLVPGLADTQYF. The CDR3 region has the DNA TGTGCCAGCAGTTTGGTGCCGGGGTTGGCAGATACGCAGTATTTT.

This chain joins TRBV11-2 and TRBJ2-1; D uncertain. CDR3 length equals 14 residues. In germline, CDR1 is SGHAT, CDR2 FQNNGV. Trimming stripped 1 base from V and 0 bases from J, with 4 bases between. DNA of the CDR3: TGTGCCAGCAGCTTAGTTGACTCCTACAATGAGCAGTTCTTC. This codes for CASSLVDSYNEQFF.

In this sample, this clonotype turned up a few times. J is TRBJ1-1 and V is TRBV11-2; D perhaps matches TRBD1 (6 bases). Trimming cost V 5 bases and J 8 bases, with 15 bases left between them. This CDR3 is 13 amino acids long. Germline loops: CDR1 SGHAT, CDR2 FQNNGV. This CDR3 reads CASSLGTTGEAFF. DNA of the CDR3: TGTGCCAGCAGCCTCGGGACAACCGGGGAAGCTTTCTTT.

The chain recombines TRBV27 with TRBJ2-7; D not resolved. The CDR3 covers 17 residues. CDR1 and CDR2 from the germline V gene are MNHEY and SMNVEV (reference sequence). The ends were cut back, 2 bases at V and 4 bases at J, with 21 bases in the middle. Here the CDR3 reads CASSLKFAGVRAYEQYF. The CDR3, as DNA: TGTGCCAGCAGTTTAAAGTTTGCTGGGGTGAGAGCTTACGAGCAGTACTTC.

This clonotype has ten or more counts. The chain joins TRBV9 to TRBJ2-4; TRBD2 might be the D (6 bases). The CDR3 runs 15 residues. V was shortened by 3 bases and J by 5 bases, with 15 bases between the two germline ends. Germline CDR1 and CDR2: SGDLS and YYNGEE. CDR3 region: CASSGRRGKENIQYF. CDR3 in DNA: TGTGCCAGCAGCGGGAGGAGGGGAAAGGAAAACATTCAGTACTTC.

This clonotype was counted ten times or more. The genes are TRBV6-1 and TRBJ2-2, with 8 bases aligning to TRBD2. This CDR3 is built from 14 residues. The ends lost 6 bases at V and 7 bases at J; junction bases unmatched: 7. The germline CDR1 and CDR2 sequences are MNHNS and SASEGT. The CDR3: CASRLGLVLGELFF. DNA of the CDR3: TGTGCCAGCAGACTGGGACTAGTCCTCGGGGAGCTGTTTTTT.

The chain employs TRBV18 and TRBJ2-7; D not resolved. Trimming stripped 0 bases from V and 6 bases from J, with 12 bases between. CDR3 length: 14 amino acids. The germline gives CDR1 KGHSH, CDR2 LQKENI. This CDR3 is CASSPPTKDGEQYF. The CDR3 region has the DNA TGTGCCAGCTCACCACCAACCAAGGACGGCGAGCAGTACTTC.

The gene calls are TRBV27 and TRBJ2-7; 9 bases are shared with TRBD1. The CDR3 runs 16 residues. Trimming removed 4 bases from V and 4 bases from J; junction bases left unmatched: 11. The germline CDR1 and CDR2 sequences are MNHEY and SMNVEV (reference sequence). CDR3 amino acids: CASSYLRGGTGYEQYF. CDR3 nucleotide sequence: TGTGCCAGCAGTTATCTGAGGGGGGGGACAGGGTACGAGCAGTACTTC.

This clonotype was picked up many times. V is TRBV5-1 and J is TRBJ2-7; D unclear. Germline V gene sequence: CDR1 SGHRS, CDR2 YFSETQ. The CDR3 loop spans 14 amino acids. V was pared by 4 bases and J by 2 bases, with 13 bases between. The CDR3 nucleotides read TGCGCCAGCAGCCTCCTAGGCAGAACCTACGAGCAGTACTTC. The encoded protein is CASSLLGRTYEQYF.

This clonotype was observed a handful of times. V and J are TRBV12-3 or TRBV12-4 and TRBJ2-5; 9 bases agree with TRBD2. This CDR3 contains 15 residues. With V trimmed by 5 bases and J by 2 bases, 6 bases remained unmatched. CDR3: CASSVIAGVQETQYF. The DNA for the CDR3 is TGTGCCAGCAGTGTCATAGCGGGGGTACAAGAGACCCAGTACTTC.

The gene calls are TRBV20-1 and TRBJ2-3, with D uncertain. The germline gives CDR1 DFQATT, CDR2 SNEGSKA (reference sequence). This CDR3 has 13 residues. V was pared by 3 bases and J by 2 bases, with 9 bases between. The CDR3 protein is CSASPRATDTQYF. In DNA form, the CDR3 reads TGCAGTGCTAGCCCTCGGGCCACAGATACGCAGTATTTT.

In this sample, this clonotype turned up many times. This sequence joins TRBV20-1 and TRBJ1-5; the D is unclear. The CDR3 is 13 amino acids. The germline gives CDR1 DFQATT, CDR2 SNEGSKA (reference sequence). V was trimmed by 6 bases and J by 4 bases, leaving 13 bases between them. Here the CDR3 reads CSAGGKSNQPQHF. The CDR3 nucleotides read TGCAGTGCCGGAGGGAAGAGTAATCAGCCCCAGCATTTT.

The gene calls are TRBV25-1 and TRBJ1-4, with 11 bases that match TRBD1. The CDR3 runs to 16 residues. Unmatched junction bases numbered 5, after V lost 8 bases and J lost 0 bases. The germline CDR1 and CDR2 sequences are MGHDK and SYGVNS. CDR3 amino acids: CASLPGQGATNEKLFF. The CDR3 nucleotides are TGTGCCAGCCTTCCGGGACAGGGGGCAACTAATGAAAAACTGTTTTTT.

This chain uses TRBV10-3 with TRBJ2-7, with D possibly matching TRBD1 (6 bases). V was shortened by 2 bases and J by 2 bases, with 13 bases between the two germline ends. Germline CDR1 ENHRY, CDR2 SYGVKD. This CDR3 spans 15 amino acids. CDR3 region: CAISEGTGSTYEQYF. CDR3 sequence (DNA): TGTGCCATCAGTGAGGGTACAGGGTCTACCTACGAGCAGTACTTC.

The rearrangement joins TRBV5-1 to TRBJ1-1, with TRBD1 matching over 9 bases. This CDR3 contains 19 residues. Unmatched junction bases numbered 14, after V lost 1 base and J lost 1 base. Germline V gene data show CDR1 as SGHRS and CDR2 as YFSETQ. CDR3 DNA: TGCGCCAGCAGCTTGAAAGACAGGGGGAGTAATGTGAAGAACACTGAAGCTTTCTTT. Amino acids: CASSLKDRGSNVKNTEAFF.

This clonotype has only one observation. An end of the junction differs from the germline gene, which may be a read error. The rearrangement uses TRBV5-1 and TRBJ1-5; D remains ambiguous. This CDR3 spans 16 amino acids. Looked up from germline, CDR1 is SGHRS and CDR2 is YFSETQ. DNA for the CDR3: TGCGCCAGCAGCTTGTCGGGTCAAAGGTGGCAATCAGCCCCAGCATTT. This sequence encodes CASSLSGQRWQSAPAF.

This clonotype was counted many times. The chain employs TRBV4-3 and TRBJ2-5; 7 bases line up with TRBD2. CDR3 length equals 16 residues. Germline trimming cut 2 bases from V and 4 bases from J; bases unmatched to any gene: 10. Germline CDR1 reads LGHNA; CDR2 reads YSLEER. The CDR3 loop reads CASSQLRTGRVETQYF. The CDR3 coding sequence is TGCGCCAGCAGCCAACTTCGGACTGGGAGGGTAGAGACCCAGTACTTC.

This clonotype was seen a few times. The rearrangement joins TRBV3-1 to TRBJ2-5; TRBD2 is a possible D gene (5 bases). Trimming stripped 1 base from V and 2 bases from J, with 17 bases between. The CDR3 runs 17 residues. In germline, CDR1 is LGHDT, CDR2 YNNKEL (reference sequence). CDR3 protein: CASSQAMRAQGQETQYF. CDR3 bases: TGTGCCAGCAGCCAAGCGATGAGGGCTCAAGGACAAGAGACCCAGTACTTC.